Listed here are 17 T cell receptor beta chains from one sample, sequenced in a study of PD-L1 blockade in urothelial cancer. Time point meaning: peripheral blood 6 weeks after treatment start. Method: immunoSEQ multiplex PCR; TCRdb's copy keeps in-frame clones and lacks some. The data hold about 91,000 clones, with 70% to 90% observed a single time. The material was PBMCs, obtained around atezolizumab (anti-PD-L1) treatment. These receptors were collected from a man in his 70s with urothelial cancer.

The V gene is TRBV5-6, the J gene TRBJ1-1; 7 bases agree with TRBD1. Germline V gene lookup returns CDR1 SGHDT and CDR2 YYEEEE. V lost 0 bases, J lost 8 bases, and 4 bases stayed unmatched. The CDR3 totals 13 residues. CDR3 amino acids: CASSLAGGFEAFF. CDR3 in DNA: TGTGCCAGCAGCTTGGCAGGGGGTTTCGAAGCTTTCTTT.

The V gene is TRBV4-1, the J gene TRBJ1-5, with 7 positions matching TRBD1. There are 14 residues in the CDR3. J was trimmed by 0 bases and V by 9 bases; bases with no gene match: 5. Per germline, CDR1 MGHRA and CDR2 YSYEKL. CDR3 protein: CARTGKNSNQPQHF. CDR3 coding DNA: TGCGCCAGGACAGGGAAGAATAGCAATCAGCCCCAGCATTTT.

The CDR3 DNA is TGTGCCAGTAGTTCCGGGCCCACGGGGAATGAAAAACTGTTTTTT. Encoded protein: CASSSGPTGNEKLFF. The genes are TRBV19 and TRBJ1-4; D is undetermined. CDR1 is LNHDA, CDR2 SQIVND, per germline (reference sequence). This CDR3 comprises 15 residues. Between the trimmed V and J ends, which lost 5 bases and 5 bases, there was a span of 15 bases.

The V gene is TRBV2, the J gene TRBJ2-5; 8 bases map to TRBD1. The J call is uncertain, as TRBJ2-7 better fits the DNA end. The CDR3 spans 15 residues. Germline CDR1 reads SNHLY; CDR2 reads FYNNEI. CDR3 sequence: CASSYKQGASYEQYF. In DNA, the CDR3 is TGTGCCAGCAGTTATAAGCAGGGGGCTTCCTACGAGCAGTACTTC.

J is TRBJ2-5 and V is TRBV4-3; D ambiguous. The V end was cut by 0 bases, the J end by 5 bases, with 7 bases between. CDR3 length equals 13 residues. The germline V gene encodes CDR1 LGHNA and CDR2 YSLEER. CDR3 DNA sequence: TGCGCCAGCAGCCAAGAGGGCTGGGAGACCCAGTACTTC. It translates to CASSQEGWETQYF.

The chain links TRBV5-4 to TRBJ1-2; 11 bases fit TRBD1. This CDR3 comprises 16 residues. Per germline, CDR1 SGHNT and CDR2 YYREEE (reference sequence). The V and J ends lost 0 bases and 3 bases, in that order; junction bases with no gene match: 4. CDR3 DNA sequence: TGTGCCAGCAGCTTGGGCGTGGACAGGGGGCACTATGGCTACACCTTC. Its translation: CASSLGVDRGHYGYTF.

The genes are TRBV19 and TRBJ2-2, with 10 bases aligning to TRBD1. This CDR3 is 16 amino acids long. Germline V gene lookup returns CDR1 LNHDA and CDR2 SQIVND (reference sequence). The trim removed 4 bases at V and 4 bases at J, leaving 6 bases unmatched. The CDR3 loop reads CASSTSRDRGTGELFF. In nucleotides, the CDR3 is TGTGCCAGTAGTACATCCCGGGACAGGGGCACCGGGGAGCTGTTTTTT.

The chain employs TRBV7-8 and TRBJ2-7; 7 positions agree with TRBD2. CDR1 and CDR2 (germline): SGHVS, FQNEAQ. The CDR3 runs to 15 residues. The J segment lost 5 bases and the V segment lost 5 bases, leaving 12 bases of the junction unmatched. For the CDR3, the DNA is TGTGCCAGCAGCACTAGCCCCTGGGCGGGAGACGAGCAGTACTTC. Translating gives CASSTSPWAGDEQYF.

The CDR3 nucleotides are TGTGCCAGCAGCGACCAGGGTGTTACGGACGAGCAGTACTTC. Amino acids: CASSDQGVTDEQYF. V is TRBV9 and J is TRBJ2-7, with a possible D match to TRBD1 (5 bases). Looked up from germline, CDR1 is SGDLS and CDR2 is YYNGEE. The germline V and J ends were trimmed by 3 bases and 5 bases, with 15 bases remaining between them. The CDR3 contains 14 residues.

The chain joins TRBV4-1 to TRBJ2-3; 10 bases line up with TRBD1. V trimming: 0 bases; J trimming: 3 bases; junction bases outside the gene matches: 9. CDR1 is MGHRA, CDR2 YSYEKL, per germline. CDR3 length: 18 residues. The CDR3 loop is CASSQDSGTGEGTDTQYF. The CDR3 region has the DNA TGCGCCAGCAGCCAAGATTCCGGGACAGGGGAAGGAACAGATACGCAGTATTTT.

The chain uses TRBV4-2 and TRBJ2-2, with 11 bases fitting TRBD2. Germline V lookup: CDR1 LGHNA, CDR2 YNFKEQ. With V trimmed by 0 bases and J by 6 bases, 3 bases remained unmatched. The CDR3 spans 16 residues. This chain's CDR3 is CASSQDSGGASGELFF. The CDR3 DNA follows: TGTGCCAGCAGCCAAGATAGCGGGGGGGCGTCCGGGGAGCTGTTTTTT.

V is TRBV12-5 and J is TRBJ1-5; no clear D gene. V was cut by 2 bases and J by 6 bases, with 5 bases left in between. Germline values: CDR1 LGHNT, CDR2 FRNRAP. This CDR3 has 12 residues. The CDR3, as DNA: TGTGCTAGTGGTTTGATGGCTCAGCCCCAGCATTTT. Protein product: CASGLMAQPQHF.

This clone occurred a few times. V is TRBV6-5 and J is TRBJ1-5; TRBD1 matches 9 bases. This CDR3 has 13 amino acids. The trim removed 8 bases at V and 9 bases at J, leaving 8 bases unmatched. Looked up from germline, CDR1 is MNHEY and CDR2 is SVGAGI. This CDR3 reads CASQRDRVGPQHF. The CDR3 nucleotides are TGTGCCAGCCAACGGGACAGGGTCGGGCCCCAGCATTTT.

The chain recombines TRBV7-2 with TRBJ2-5, with 9 bases aligning to TRBD1. Germline CDR1 and CDR2: SGHTA and FQGNSA. The CDR3 contains 15 residues. V lost 1 base to trimming and J lost 4 bases; unmatched junction nucleotides: 4. CDR3 sequence reads: CASSLDGTGSETQYF. The CDR3 nucleotides are TGTGCCAGCAGCTTAGACGGGACAGGGTCAGAGACCCAGTACTTC.

This clone turned up a few times. The V call is TRBV2, the J call TRBJ1-5; TRBD1 aligns across 7 bases. This CDR3 region has 14 residues. V dropped 7 bases and J dropped 7; count of bases not matched to a gene: 10. The germline gives CDR1 SNHLY, CDR2 FYNNEI. CDR3 coding DNA: TGTGCCAGCACCCTGACAGGGATCGCGCAGCCCCAGCATTTT. This sequence encodes CASTLTGIAQPQHF.

The chain combines TRBV7-9 with TRBJ1-2; 8 bases are a match to TRBD1. Germline V CDR1 and CDR2: SEHNR, FQNEAQ (reference sequence). The CDR3 runs 16 residues. The trim removed 1 base at V and 0 bases at J, leaving 4 bases unmatched. The CDR3 DNA reads TGTGCCAGCAGCTTAGGAAGGACAGGGTCTAACTATGGCTACACCTTC. This codes for CASSLGRTGSNYGYTF.

V and J are TRBV7-3 and TRBJ2-3; 9 bases fit TRBD2. Germline V lookup: CDR1 SGHTA, CDR2 FQGTGA. The CDR3 runs 15 residues. The V and J ends lost 5 bases and 4 bases, in that order; junction bases with no gene match: 7. This chain's CDR3 is CASSEGIAGADTQYF. As DNA, the CDR3 is TGTGCCAGCAGCGAGGGAATAGCGGGAGCAGATACGCAGTATTTT.